The present T cell receptor beta chain was sequenced within a study of identical twins (dated by TCRdb to the mid-2010s). General notes on the study: The study deep-sequenced TCR alpha and beta repertoires from monozygotic twins, unrelated adults of various ages and cord blood to test whether fetal clonotypes persist. To rule out contamination, replicate twin experiments were performed at different times with different library preparation protocols. Study-level results and caveats: Zero-insertion analyses could be partly confounded by invariant T cells such as MAIT and iNKT, though diverse VJ usage argued against such confounding for most clonotypes. Out-of-frame TCR alpha sharing in monozygotic twins was systematically underestimated by recombination models, whereas sharing between unrelated individuals was in agreement with the recombination models. Compared with coincidental sharing between unrelated individuals, an excess of low generation-probability sequences was observed among out-of-frame TCR alpha sequences shared between twins. The excess sharing between twins in beta out-of-frame sequences was weaker because fewer shared sequences reduced the signal-to-noise ratio. Abundant cord blood beta clonotypes had fewer insertions, young adult naive repertoires showed a similar but weaker trend, and memory repertoires showed no such trend. Because the same donors could not be followed over many years, conclusions were based on cross-sectional statistical analysis.

A remark on this clonotype: Its antigen target is currently unknown. Base qualities are not provided; no much larger clone lies one nucleotide away.

Only healthy Caucasian donors were included. The twin cohort consisted of three pairs of female monozygotic twins, all aged about 18 to 29 years. CD4+ and CD8+ T cell populations were isolated with positive isolation kits from Invitrogen. Receptors were amplified or captured by 5' RACE. The listed sequencing device is Illumina HiSeq 2000. A universal primer binding site was added through template switching, and the final cDNA carried a unique molecular identifier so that TCR cDNA molecules could be counted accurately. Specific primers in the conserved constant-segment region were used to synthesize first-strand cDNA for TCR alpha and beta chains. To control for contamination, every cDNA library carried two barcodes: a SMART-Mk sample barcode plus Illumina barcodes. Two successive PCR steps introduced TruSeq adapter sequences along with Illumina sample barcodes. TCR alpha and beta cDNA libraries were sequenced on the Illumina HiSeq platform with custom primers. Regarding the original processing steps: MiGEC processed the raw reads to extract unique molecular identifiers, while MiXCR was used to determine the CDR3 positions. For each individual, recombination models were inferred using an EM algorithm with the repgenHMM and IGoR tools. Shared clonotype analysis was performed with the tcR package in R, normalizing sharing by the product of cloneset sizes. Out-of-frame nonproductive sequences were analyzed to study raw recombination free of thymic and clonal selection effects. TCRdb itself trimmed the public reads at Q25 with fastp, ran MiXCR and retained productive beta chains. Each CDR3 protein appears once, grouped with its most common genes and DNA. The V and J calls come from TCRdb's annotation, not from the publication. The sample profile shows 200,000 to 250,000 distinct CDR3 sequences; 6.5% to 8% of them were found once. The ten most abundant clones make up approximately 15% of the sample.

Looking up the germline V gene yields CDR1 SNHLY and CDR2 FYNNEI. The germline V end is reduced by 6 bases and the J end by 4 bases; junction bases left unmatched: 13. Including cysteine and phenylalanine, the CDR3 has 16 amino acids. Only the CDR3 DNA is retained, 48 bases long and in frame from the first base. These data also featured in a second study, about T cells expressing NK-cell markers. The second publication reports: In sorted CD3+CD56+NKG2C+, CD3+CD56+NKG2C- and CD3+CD56-NKG2C+ T-cell subsets from several donors, TCR beta-chain repertoires were profiled. Seven of the eight sequenced donors were HCMV-seropositive and one was HCMV-seronegative. In several experiments an anti-gammadeltaTCR antibody was added to restrict sorting to alphabetaTCR-expressing T cells. In roughly six donors, the dominant CD3+CD56+NKG2C+ clonotypes ranked among the top 10 CD8+ clonotypes, making up about 1.0-7.5% of CD8+ T cells. Those dominant clonotypes were again the most abundant among CD3+CD56-NKG2C+ cells in a handful of donors, at about 25-65%. It remained unclear whether the expanded NKG2C-expressing T cell clones were specific for HCMV antigens. The eight sequenced donors were randomly selected healthy volunteers, three men and five women. HCMV-specific IgG was detected in serum with a commercial ELISA kit to determine HCMV serostatus. MIGEC was used to demultiplex reads and group reads by UMI, and MiTCR was used to assemble and quantify clonotypes. To exclude erroneous sequences, only TCR cDNA sequences supported by at least two reads were retained. The tcR package was used for downstream repertoire analysis, with clonotypes matched between fractions based on CDR3 nucleotide sequence plus V segment. Antigen specificity was annotated against VDJdb with VDJmatch, allowing one amino acid substitution in CDR3.

Recombination connected TRBV2 to TRBJ2-5; 8 bases in between match TRBD2. This TCR derives from a young woman in good health. Sequencing used CD8+ T cells sorted from blood. The CDR3 region reads CASRSGGLKAGETQYF. The DNA sequence is TGTGCCAGCAGGTCGGGAGGGTTAAAGGCCGGAGAGACCCAGTACTTC.